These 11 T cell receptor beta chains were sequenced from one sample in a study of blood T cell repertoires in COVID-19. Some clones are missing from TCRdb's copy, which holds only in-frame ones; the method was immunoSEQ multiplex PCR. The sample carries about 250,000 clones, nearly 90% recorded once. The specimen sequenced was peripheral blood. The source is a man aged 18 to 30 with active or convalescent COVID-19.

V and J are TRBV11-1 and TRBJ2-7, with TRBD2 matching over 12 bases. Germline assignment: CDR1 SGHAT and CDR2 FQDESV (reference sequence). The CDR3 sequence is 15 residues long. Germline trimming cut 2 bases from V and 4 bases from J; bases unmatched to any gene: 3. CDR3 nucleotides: TGTGCCAGCAGCTTACCGGGACTAGCGGGTTACGAGCAGTACTTC. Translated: CASSLPGLAGYEQYF.

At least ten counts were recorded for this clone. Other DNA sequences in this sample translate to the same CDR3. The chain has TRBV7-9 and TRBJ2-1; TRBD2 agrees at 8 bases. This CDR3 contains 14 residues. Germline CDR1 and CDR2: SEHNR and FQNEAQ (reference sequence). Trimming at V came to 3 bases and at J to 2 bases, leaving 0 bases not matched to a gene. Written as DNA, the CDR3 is TGTGCCAGCAGCTTGGGACTAGCCTACAATGAGCAGTTCTTC. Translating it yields CASSLGLAYNEQFF.

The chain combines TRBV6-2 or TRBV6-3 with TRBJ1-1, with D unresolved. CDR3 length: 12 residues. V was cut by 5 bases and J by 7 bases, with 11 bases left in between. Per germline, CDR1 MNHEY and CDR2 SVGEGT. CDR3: CASSKPELEAFF. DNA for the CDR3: TGTGCCAGCAGTAAACCGGAGCTTGAAGCTTTCTTT.

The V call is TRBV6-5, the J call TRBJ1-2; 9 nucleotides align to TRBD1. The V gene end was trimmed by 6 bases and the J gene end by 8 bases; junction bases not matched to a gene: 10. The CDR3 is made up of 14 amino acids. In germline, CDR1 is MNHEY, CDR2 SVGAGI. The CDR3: CASRTGTGSGGYTF. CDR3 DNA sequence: TGTGCCAGCAGAACCGGGACAGGGTCAGGGGGCTACACCTTC.

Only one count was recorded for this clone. Written as DNA, the CDR3 is TGTGCCAGCAGCCGGAGTTTGACTAATGAAAAACTGTTTTTT. Protein product: CASSRSLTNEKLFF. V is TRBV11-2 and J is TRBJ1-4, with D hard to call. This CDR3 has 14 amino acids. Germline V gene sequence: CDR1 SGHAT, CDR2 FQNNGV. Trimming took off 5 bases at V and 2 bases at J, with 9 bases between the two ends.

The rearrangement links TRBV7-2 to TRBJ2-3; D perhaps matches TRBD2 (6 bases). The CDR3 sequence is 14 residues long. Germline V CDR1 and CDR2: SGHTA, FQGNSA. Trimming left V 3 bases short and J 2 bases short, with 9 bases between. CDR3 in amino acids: CASSFGGVTDTQYF. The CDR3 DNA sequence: TGTGCCAGCAGCTTTGGCGGGGTCACAGATACGCAGTATTTT.

The CDR3 nucleotides are TGTGCCAGCGGTACTTCGGGAGGGTCGCAGTATTTT. Its translation is CASGTSGGSQYF. The chain combines TRBV7-2 with TRBJ2-3; TRBD2 matches at 8 bases. The V segment lost 8 bases and the J segment 10 bases; nucleotides outside the gene matches: 8. Germline V gives CDR1 SGHTA, CDR2 FQGNSA. The CDR3 is made up of 12 amino acids.

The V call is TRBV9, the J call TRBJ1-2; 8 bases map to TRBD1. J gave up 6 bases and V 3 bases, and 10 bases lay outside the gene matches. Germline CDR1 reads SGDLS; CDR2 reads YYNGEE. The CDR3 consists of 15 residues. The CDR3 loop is CASSGIGQGLNGYTF. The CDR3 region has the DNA TGTGCCAGCAGCGGTATCGGACAGGGTCTAAATGGCTACACCTTC.

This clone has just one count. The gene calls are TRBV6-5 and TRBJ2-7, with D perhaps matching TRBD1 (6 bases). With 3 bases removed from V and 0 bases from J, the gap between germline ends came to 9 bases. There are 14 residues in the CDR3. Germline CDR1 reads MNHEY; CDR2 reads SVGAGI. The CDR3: CASSYQGSSYEQYF. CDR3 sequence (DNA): TGTGCCAGCAGTTATCAGGGGAGCTCCTACGAGCAGTACTTC.

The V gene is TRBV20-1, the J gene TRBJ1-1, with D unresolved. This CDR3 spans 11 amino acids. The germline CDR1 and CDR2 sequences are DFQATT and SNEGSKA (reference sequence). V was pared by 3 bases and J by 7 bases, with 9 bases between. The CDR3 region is CSARVTDEAFF. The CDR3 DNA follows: TGCAGTGCTAGGGTCACAGATGAAGCTTTCTTT.

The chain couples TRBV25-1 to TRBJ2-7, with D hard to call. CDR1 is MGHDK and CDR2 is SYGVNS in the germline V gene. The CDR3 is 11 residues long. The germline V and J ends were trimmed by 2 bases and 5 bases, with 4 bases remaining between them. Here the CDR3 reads CASSENNEQYF. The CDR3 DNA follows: TGTGCCAGCAGTGAAAATAACGAGCAGTACTTC.